Following are 16 T cell receptor beta chains from one sample sequenced in a study of blood T cells in healthy people across ages. Combining a sample-barcoded 5' primer with a J-beta primer mix, a second PCR ran for about 7 to 11 cycles. One entry per CDR3 protein, called by TCRdb with MiXCR from the 5' RACE reads. The sample shows almost 300,000 distinct CDR3 sequences, roughly a quarter of them seen only once. Sequencing was carried out using blood. These receptors originate from an older woman in good health.

The rearrangement links TRBV5-1 to TRBJ1-1; D gene unclear. V lost 2 bases and J 1 base, leaving 6 bases between the germline ends. The CDR3 totals 13 residues. The germline V gene encodes CDR1 SGHRS and CDR2 YFSETQ. Written as DNA, the CDR3 is TGCGCCAGCAGCTTTAAAGGGAACACTGAAGCTTTCTTT. Translated, it gives CASSFKGNTEAFF.

There are a few counts of this clonotype. The chain joins TRBV27 to TRBJ2-1; TRBD2 agrees at 7 bases. J was trimmed by 3 bases and V by 1 base; bases with no gene match: 6. The CDR3 has 16 residues. Germline-derived CDR1 and CDR2 are MNHEY and SMNVEV (reference sequence). CDR3 DNA sequence: TGTGCCAGCAGTTTATGGGGGGGGACGAACTACAATGAGCAGTTCTTC. Protein product: CASSLWGGTNYNEQFF.

This clonotype was recorded a few times. This chain joins TRBV11-2 and TRBJ2-5; D not certain. Trimming cost V 1 base and J 5 bases, with 11 bases left between them. This CDR3 comprises 14 residues. The germline V gene encodes CDR1 SGHAT and CDR2 FQNNGV. The CDR3 region is CASSLGNAWETQYF. CDR3 coding DNA: TGTGCCAGCAGCTTAGGGAATGCCTGGGAGACCCAGTACTTC.

This clonotype was recorded a few times. The chain joins TRBV20-1 to TRBJ1-4; D remains unclear. Germline V gene sequence: CDR1 DFQATT, CDR2 SNEGSKA (reference sequence). Trimming removed 0 bases from V and 8 bases from J, with 4 bases in between. This CDR3 has 11 residues. The CDR3 DNA follows: TGCAGTGCTAGAGAAAGAGAAAAACTGTTTTTT. Translated, it gives CSAREREKLFF.

This chain links TRBV20-1 with TRBJ2-5; maybe TRBD2 (5 bases). V lost 0 bases and J lost 4, with 21 bases in between. Germline V gene lookup returns CDR1 DFQATT and CDR2 SNEGSKA (reference sequence). The length of the CDR3 is 17 residues. The CDR3 region is CSARDRLRPTGGETQYF. The CDR3 DNA reads as TGCAGTGCTAGAGATCGTCTCAGGCCAACTGGAGGAGAGACCCAGTACTTC.

The rearrangement links TRBV5-1 to TRBJ2-3, with D uncertain. CDR1 and CDR2 (germline): SGHRS, YFSETQ. The CDR3 runs 13 residues. V dropped 1 base and J dropped 2 bases, with 5 bases sitting between them. The CDR3 sequence: CASSLLFTDTQYF. CDR3 DNA sequence: TGCGCCAGCAGCTTGCTGTTCACAGATACGCAGTATTTT.

The rearrangement uses TRBV20-1 and TRBJ2-1; no clear D gene. The CDR3 extends over 13 amino acids. Per germline, CDR1 DFQATT and CDR2 SNEGSKA (reference sequence). The CDR3 DNA reads as TGCAGAGTGGACCTCCCTTCCTACAATGAGCAGTTCTTC. The encoded protein is CRVDLPSYNEQFF.

The gene calls are TRBV4-3 and TRBJ1-2, with TRBD1 matching over 7 bases. J lost 1 base, V lost 4 bases, and 9 bases had no gene match. The CDR3 is 16 residues long. CDR1 and CDR2 (germline): LGHNA, YSLEER. This chain's CDR3 is CASSRGTENYNYGYTF. DNA of the CDR3: TGCGCCAGCAGCCGCGGGACAGAGAACTATAACTATGGCTACACCTTC.

The chain couples TRBV29-1 to TRBJ2-5; 7 bases align to TRBD1. Trimming removed 5 bases from V and 0 bases from J; junction bases left unmatched: 15. This CDR3 is built from 17 residues. Germline V gene lookup returns CDR1 SQVTM and CDR2 ANQGSEA. CDR3 in amino acids: CSVNRLQGSLYQETQYF. The CDR3 bases are TGCAGCGTTAATCGGCTACAGGGGTCTTTGTACCAAGAGACCCAGTACTTC.

The table lists this clonotype with a few counts. This chain joins TRBV20-1 and TRBJ2-1; 9 nucleotides line up with TRBD2. V dropped 6 bases and J dropped 9; count of bases not matched to a gene: 9. The CDR3 runs 13 residues. The V gene's germline CDR1 is DFQATT and CDR2 SNEGSKA (reference sequence). The CDR3 DNA is TGCAGTGCCTATGCTACTAGCGGGTTTGAGCAGTTCTTC. Translation gives CSAYATSGFEQFF.

The chain carries TRBV5-1 and TRBJ2-1, with D perhaps assigned TRBD1 or TRBD2 (5 bases each). This CDR3 has 13 residues. Per germline, CDR1 SGHRS and CDR2 YFSETQ. V was trimmed by 5 bases and J by 5 bases, leaving 11 bases between them. CDR3 region: CASSPRENNEQFF. Written as DNA, the CDR3 is TGCGCCAGCAGTCCCAGGGAGAACAATGAGCAGTTCTTC.

This clonotype was counted between two and nine times. This chain joins TRBV5-1 and TRBJ2-5; the match to TRBD1 covers 7 bases. TRBJ2-7 matches the DNA end more closely, so the J call is doubtful. The length of the CDR3 is 13 residues. CDR1 is SGHRS and CDR2 is YFSETQ in the germline V gene. CDR3 sequence (DNA): TGCGCCAGCAGTCTGACAGGGAAGAACGAGCAGTACTTC. Translated: CASSLTGKNEQYF.

A few counts support this clonotype. The chain uses TRBV3-1 and TRBJ2-3; 12 bases fit TRBD2. CDR1 and CDR2 (germline): LGHDT, YNNKEL (reference sequence). V was clipped by 6 bases and J by 5 bases; unmatched bases: 9. The CDR3 consists of 16 residues. CDR3 in DNA: TGTGCCAGCAGGTTCCTAGCGGGAGGGCCTGGAGATACGCAGTATTTT. It yields the protein CASRFLAGGPGDTQYF.

This clonotype has just a few counts. The chain has TRBV28 and TRBJ2-1, with unresolved D. This CDR3 spans 13 amino acids. CDR1 is MDHEN and CDR2 is SYDVKM in the germline V gene. The V and J ends lost 1 base and 4 bases respectively, with 5 bases between them. CDR3 sequence (DNA): TGTGCCAGCAGTTTATACCCATACAATGAGCAGTTCTTC. Protein: CASSLYPYNEQFF.

This clonotype was seen a handful of times. This sequence joins TRBV6-2 or TRBV6-3 and TRBJ2-2, with 8 bases aligning to TRBD2. The V gene's germline CDR1 is MNHEY and CDR2 SVGEGT. With 4 bases clipped from V and 2 bases from J, the junction kept 9 bases outside the gene matches. The CDR3 sequence is 17 residues long. The CDR3 here is CASSFESGSSNTGELFF. The DNA of the CDR3 is TGTGCCAGCAGTTTTGAGAGCGGGAGTTCCAACACCGGGGAGCTGTTTTTT.

J is TRBJ2-7 and V is TRBV6-5; D uncertain. The germline gives CDR1 MNHEY, CDR2 SVGAGI. Trimming stripped 4 bases from V and 0 bases from J, with 10 bases between. The CDR3 has 14 residues. CDR3 protein: CASSSGGNSYEQYF. Here the CDR3 DNA reads TGTGCCAGCAGTTCGGGTGGGAACTCCTACGAGCAGTACTTC.